Below are 17 T cell receptor beta chains sequenced from a single sample in a study of blood T cell repertoires in COVID-19. Libraries were prepared by immunoSEQ multiplex PCR; TCRdb keeps only in-frame clonotypes and omits some of them. This table holds about 270,000 clones, 85% to 90% found once. Sequenced: PBMCs or T cells enriched from blood (not recorded which). The origin of the receptors is a woman between 18 and 29 years old who had recovered from COVID-19.

V gene TRBV2 combines with J gene TRBJ1-5; D is unclear. In germline, CDR1 is SNHLY, CDR2 FYNNEI. The CDR3 spans 18 residues. The V gene lost 2 bases and the J gene lost 0 bases, with 17 bases spanning the gap. CDR3 loop: CASSEREPLSHSNQPQHF. The CDR3 region has the DNA TGTGCCAGCAGTGAAAGGGAGCCCTTGTCGCATAGCAATCAGCCCCAGCATTTT.

The rearrangement links TRBV7-9 to TRBJ1-1; TRBD1 aligns across 9 bases. Trimming removed 4 bases from V and 1 base from J; junction bases left unmatched: 10. This CDR3 has 17 amino acids. The germline V gene has CDR1 SEHNR and CDR2 FQNEAQ (reference sequence). CDR3 loop: CASSSRLGQGPNTEAFF. CDR3 nucleotide sequence: TGTGCCAGCAGCTCAAGACTGGGACAGGGACCGAACACTGAAGCTTTCTTT.

The genes are TRBV2 and TRBJ2-1; tentatively, D is TRBD2 (6 bases). V lost 4 bases, J lost 9 bases, and 13 bases lay in between. From germline, CDR1 is SNHLY and CDR2 FYNNEI. The length of the CDR3 is 13 residues. The CDR3 bases are TGTGCCAGCAGTGTCGGGACTGGGGCTGAGCAGTTCTTC. Amino acids: CASSVGTGAEQFF.

CDR3 nucleotides: TGCGCCAGCAGCTGGGGACACGGCCAAGAGACCCAGTACTTC. It translates to CASSWGHGQETQYF. The V call is TRBV5-1, the J call TRBJ2-5; possible D gene TRBD1, 6 bases. Deletions cut 3 bases from V and 1 base from J, with 10 bases between. The CDR3 is 14 amino acids. Germline CDR1 reads SGHRS; CDR2 reads YFSETQ. Variable domain in full (rest from reference TRBV5-1 and TRBJ2-5): KAGVTQTPRYLIKTRGQQVTLSCSPISGHRSVSWYQQTPGQGLQFLFEYFSETQRNKGNFPGRFSGRQFSNSRSEMNVSTLELGDSALYLCASSWGHGQETQYFGPGTRLLVL.

The chain links TRBV7-9 to TRBJ1-2; no clear D gene. Germline V gene sequence: CDR1 SEHNR, CDR2 FQNEAQ (reference sequence). V lost 3 bases and J lost 5, with 13 bases in between. The CDR3 extends over 14 amino acids. CDR3 in DNA: TGTGCCAGCAGCTTCTCCGGCGGTGAATATGGCTACACCTTC. This encodes CASSFSGGEYGYTF.

The chain recombines TRBV3-1 (or the pseudogene TRBV3-2) with TRBJ2-2, with TRBD2 matching over 14 bases. The CDR3 contains 18 residues. J lost 5 bases, V lost 3 bases, and 8 bases had no gene match. In germline, CDR1 is LGHDT, CDR2 YNNKEL (reference sequence). CDR3 residues: CASSQVGRTSGGTGELFF. For the CDR3, the DNA is TGTGCCAGCAGCCAGGTCGGAAGGACTAGCGGGGGGACCGGGGAGCTGTTTTTT.

The genes are TRBV11-3 and TRBJ1-5; D is perhaps TRBD1 (6 bases). Germline V lookup: CDR1 SGHNT, CDR2 YENEEA. This CDR3 contains 16 residues. The ends were cut back, 1 base at V and 3 bases at J, with 13 bases in the middle. CDR3: CASSLARAGVNQPQHF. Here the CDR3 DNA reads TGTGCCAGCAGCTTAGCCCGGGCAGGGGTCAATCAGCCCCAGCATTTT.

This clone was found a few times. The chain uses TRBV10-2 and TRBJ1-1; D unclear. Germline CDR1 reads WSHSY; CDR2 reads SAAADI. Between the trimmed V and J ends, which lost 2 bases and 0 bases, there was a span of 4 bases. The CDR3 totals 13 residues. The CDR3: CASSEAVNTEAFF. The CDR3 DNA reads TGCGCCAGCAGTGAGGCAGTGAACACTGAAGCTTTCTTT.

V is TRBV3-1 (or the pseudogene TRBV3-2) and J is TRBJ1-5, with a possible D match to TRBD1 (6 bases). The CDR3 contains 16 residues. V lost 2 bases and J 3 bases, leaving 14 bases between the germline ends. Germline V gene sequence: CDR1 LGHDT, CDR2 YNNKEL (reference sequence). The DNA of the CDR3 is TGTGCCAGCAGCCAAAACTCGGGACATAACAATCAGCCCCAGCATTTT. Its translation is CASSQNSGHNNQPQHF.

The chain employs TRBV18 and TRBJ2-1, with D tentatively TRBD1 (6 bases). The CDR3 has 16 residues. V shed 0 bases and J shed 0 bases, with 9 bases lying between them. Germline CDR1 is KGHSH and CDR2 is LQKENI. CDR3 region: CASSPPGDNSYNEQFF. The CDR3 coding sequence is TGTGCCAGCTCACCACCTGGGGACAACTCCTACAATGAGCAGTTCTTC. The full variable domain, completed using reference TRBV18 and TRBJ2-1, is NAGVMQNPRHLVRRRGQEARLRCSPMKGHSHVYWYRQLPEEGLKFMVYLQKENIIDESGMPKERFSAEFPKEGPSILRIQQVVRGDSAAYFCASSPPGDNSYNEQFFGPGTRLTVL.

V usage is TRBV9 and J usage is TRBJ2-3; TRBD2 aligns across 8 bases. The CDR3 totals 15 residues. J lost 0 bases, V lost 0 bases, and 0 bases had no gene match. CDR1 and CDR2 from the germline V gene are SGDLS and YYNGEE. For the CDR3, the DNA is TGTGCCAGCAGCGTAGGACTAGCGAGCACAGATACGCAGTATTTT. This translates into CASSVGLASTDTQYF.

The chain is built from TRBV3-1 (or the pseudogene TRBV3-2) and TRBJ1-2; tentatively, D is TRBD1 (5 bases). The CDR3 runs 15 residues. Trimming removed 1 base from V and 6 bases from J, with 15 bases in between. Germline V lookup: CDR1 LGHDT, CDR2 YNNKEL (reference sequence). The CDR3 reads CASSQGRQGIDGYTF. CDR3 coding DNA: TGTGCCAGCAGCCAAGGACGGCAGGGTATCGATGGCTACACCTTC.

This clone was seen a few times. J is TRBJ1-1 and V is TRBV10-1; D is perhaps TRBD1 (6 bases). The CDR3 has 13 residues. Germline CDR1 is WNHNN and CDR2 is SYGVQD (reference sequence). V lost 6 bases and J lost 5, with 13 bases in between. The CDR3 bases are TGCGCCAGCAGGCAATCACAGGGAACTGAAGCTTTCTTT. This gives the protein CASRQSQGTEAFF.

This clone was counted once. The V and J genes are TRBV30 and TRBJ1-6; perhaps TRBD1 as D (5 bases). The CDR3 extends over 15 amino acids. V lost 8 bases and J 0 bases, leaving 14 bases between the germline ends. The V gene's germline CDR1 is GTSNPN and CDR2 SVGIG (reference sequence). CDR3 sequence reads: CAATGPSSYNSPLHF. CDR3 DNA sequence: TGTGCCGCAACAGGTCCGAGCTCCTATAATTCACCCCTCCACTTT.

This clone was counted a single time. The chain recombines TRBV10-3 with TRBJ1-6, with 11 bases aligning to TRBD1. The germline V gene encodes CDR1 ENHRY and CDR2 SYGVKD. The V gene end was trimmed by 3 bases and the J gene end by 9 bases; junction bases not matched to a gene: 1. The CDR3 covers 14 residues. CDR3 in amino acids: CAISEGTGGSPLHF. Written as DNA, the CDR3 is TGTGCCATCAGTGAAGGGACAGGGGGTTCACCCCTCCACTTT.

This rearrangement joins TRBV27 to TRBJ1-4; 8 bases are a match to TRBD1. V was clipped by 6 bases and J by 5 bases; unmatched bases: 5. Germline CDR1 is MNHEY and CDR2 is SMNVEV (reference sequence). The CDR3 spans 14 residues. DNA for the CDR3: TGTGCCAGCAGAATGGGACAGGCAAATGAAAAACTGTTTTTT. This codes for CASRMGQANEKLFF.

The chain carries TRBV2 and TRBJ1-6; 11 positions agree with TRBD1. This CDR3 contains 15 residues. Germline values: CDR1 SNHLY, CDR2 FYNNEI. The trim removed 8 bases at V and 10 bases at J, leaving 10 bases unmatched. The chain's CDR3 is CASETPGQGESPLHF. In nucleotides, the CDR3 is TGTGCCAGCGAGACACCGGGACAGGGGGAATCACCCCTCCACTTT.